These 2 T cell receptor beta chains originate from one sample sequenced in a study of T cells in tuberculosis. The repertoire was sequenced with immunoSEQ multiplex PCR; TCRdb's copy has only in-frame clones and lacks some. The sample lists 50,000 or so clones, roughly 86% occurring once. After thawing and overnight rest, PBMC were stained with GMM-loaded CD1B tetramer, viability dye and anti-CD3 for sorting. The lipid loaded on the CD1B tetramers was C32 glucose monomycolate from Rhodococcus equi. Sequencing was performed on CD1b-GMM tetramer-negative cells sorted from PBMCs. These receptors all stem from an adult woman with latent tuberculosis.

Comments on this clone: This sample also contains other DNA sequences that code for the same CDR3. The genes are TRBV7-9 and TRBJ1-5; D is possibly TRBD1 (6 bases). The CDR3 runs to 17 residues. The ends were cut back, 2 bases at V and 0 bases at J, with 14 bases in the middle. In germline, CDR1 is SEHNR, CDR2 FQNEAQ (reference sequence). CDR3 sequence (DNA): TGTGCCAGCAGCTTAAGTCCGGGGACACCTAGCAATCAGCCCCAGCATTTT. Amino acid sequence: CASSLSPGTPSNQPQHF.

CDR3 in amino acids: CSATGLAATDTQYF. Written as DNA, the CDR3 is TGCAGCGCTACTGGACTAGCGGCAACAGATACGCAGTATTTT. The V gene is TRBV29-1, the J gene TRBJ2-3; 10 bases are a match to TRBD2. The CDR3 consists of 14 residues. Germline CDR1 is SQVTM and CDR2 is ANQGSEA. The V segment lost 7 bases and the J segment 3 bases; nucleotides outside the gene matches: 7.